These 7 T cell receptor beta chains were all obtained from the same sample, sequenced in a study of tumor-infiltrating lymphocytes in localized non-small cell lung cancer. This table comes from immunoSEQ multiplex PCR, and its TCRdb copy is limited to in-frame clones, with some not included. The table has under 7,500 clones, 61% seen once. The sample was lung tumor tissue. The receptors originated from a human donor with non-small cell lung cancer.

This clone counts as medium-sized (0.01 to 0.1%). The J gene is TRBJ1-3, the V gene TRBV2, with 7 nucleotides matching TRBD1. CDR1 is SNHLY and CDR2 is FYNNEI in the germline V gene. This CDR3 region has 16 residues. With 6 bases clipped from V and 4 bases from J, the junction kept 12 bases outside the gene matches. CDR3 in amino acids: CASRTSGQSYGNTIYF. The CDR3 DNA reads as TGTGCCAGCAGGACATCGGGACAGTCTTACGGAAACACCATATATTTT.

There are a few counts of this clone. The rearrangement joins TRBV5-1 to TRBJ2-3; D uncertain. The CDR3 covers 13 residues. Deletions cut 0 bases from V and 2 bases from J, with 4 bases between. Germline CDR1 reads SGHRS; CDR2 reads YFSETQ. CDR3 in DNA: TGCGCCAGCAGCTTGGGGCCCACAGATACGCAGTATTTT. It is translated as CASSLGPTDTQYF. Supplemented by reference TRBV5-1 and TRBJ2-3, the full variable domain reads KAGVTQTPRYLIKTRGQQVTLSCSPISGHRSVSWYQQTPGQGLQFLFEYFSETQRNKGNFPGRFSGRQFSNSRSEMNVSTLELGDSALYLCASSLGPTDTQYFGPGTRLTVL.

This sequence joins TRBV14 and TRBJ2-1; 8 bases are shared with TRBD1. The V gene's germline CDR1 is SGHDN and CDR2 FVKESK. Trimming cost V 2 bases and J 5 bases; bases outside gene matches: 5. The CDR3 covers 15 residues. CDR3 sequence: CASSQRAGGHNEQFF. DNA for the CDR3: TGTGCCAGCAGCCAAAGGGCAGGGGGCCACAATGAGCAGTTCTTC.

In its sample, this clone ranks as medium-sized. V and J are TRBV23-1 and TRBJ2-1, with a possible D match to TRBD1 (10 bases). TRBV23-1 is flagged as an ORF with uncertain function. Deletions cut 0 bases from V and 3 bases from J, with 27 bases between. There are 21 residues in the CDR3. Here the CDR3 reads CASSQSEGTGVLAGDYNEQFF. CDR3 sequence (DNA): TGCGCCAGCAGTCAATCGGAAGGGACAGGGGTGTTAGCGGGAGACTACAATGAGCAGTTCTTC.

This clone was seen a single time. The chain is built from TRBV5-1 and TRBJ2-2, with D possibly being TRBD2 (6 bases). Germline assignment: CDR1 SGHRS and CDR2 YFSETQ. Trimming removed 4 bases from V and 6 bases from J, with 13 bases in between. The CDR3 runs to 14 residues. The CDR3 coding sequence is TGCGCCAGCAGCCGCCGGGAGCTCCCCGGGGAGCTGTTTTTT. This codes for CASSRRELPGELFF. Full variable domain (remainder filled in from reference TRBV5-1 and TRBJ2-2): KAGVTQTPRYLIKTRGQQVTLSCSPISGHRSVSWYQQTPGQGLQFLFEYFSETQRNKGNFPGRFSGRQFSNSRSEMNVSTLELGDSALYLCASSRRELPGELFFGEGSRLTVL.

The rearrangement joins TRBV6-1 to TRBJ1-1; no clear D gene. Per germline, CDR1 MNHNS and CDR2 SASEGT. Trimming shortened V by 7 bases and J by 1 base, and 4 bases separated the two germline ends. The CDR3 is 11 residues long. CDR3 protein: CASKENTEAFF. The CDR3 DNA is TGTGCCAGCAAGGAGAACACTGAAGCTTTCTTT.

By share, this clone ranks as large. The chain carries TRBV7-8 and TRBJ1-5; 7 positions match TRBD1. The germline CDR1 and CDR2 sequences are SGHVS and FQNEAQ. The CDR3 totals 14 residues. The J segment lost 7 bases and the V segment lost 3 bases, leaving 6 bases of the junction unmatched. CDR3 nucleotide sequence: TGTGCCAGCAGCTTCGACAGGGTCAGCCAGCCCCAGCATTTT. Translated: CASSFDRVSQPQHF.